This is a list of T cell receptor beta chains from one sample in a study of OX40 agonist ivuxolimab in advanced cancers. Sequenced by immunoSEQ multiplex PCR; TCRdb stores in-frame clones only, minus some. The sample yields around 74,000 clones, just under 90% seen once. The sample in question was CD4+ or CD8+ T cells sorted from blood, obtained in a trial of the OX40 agonist ivuxolimab. All receptors come from an adult with an advanced solid tumor such as melanoma, head and neck, liver or kidney cancer. Both conserved end residues are part of each CDR3. A D gene is named only where the DNA matches it firmly. Some rows mark clone size as missing; the rest say once, few, many or name a class of expanded clone.

v_gene: TRBV11-2; d_gene: TRBD1; j_gene: TRBJ1-4; abundance: NA; CDR3aa: CASTQGATNEKLFF; CDR3nt: TGTGCCAGCACCCAGGGGGCAACTAATGAAAAACTGTTTTTT
v_gene: TRBV5-4; d_gene: NA; j_gene: TRBJ2-1; abundance: NA; CDR3aa: CASSTGGQDYNEQFF; CDR3nt: TGTGCCAGCAGCACGGGGGGCCAAGACTACAATGAGCAGTTCTTC
v_gene: TRBV2; d_gene: NA; j_gene: TRBJ1-5; abundance: NA; CDR3aa: CASSDGLDQPQHF; CDR3nt: TGTGCCAGCAGTGATGGGCTAGATCAGCCCCAGCATTTT
v_gene: TRBV7-9; d_gene: NA; j_gene: TRBJ2-1; abundance: NA; CDR3aa: CASSLGPGSPNEQFF; CDR3nt: TGTGCCAGCAGCTTAGGTCCGGGGTCGCCTAATGAGCAGTTCTTC
v_gene: TRBV6-5; d_gene: TRBD1; j_gene: TRBJ1-1; abundance: NA; CDR3aa: CASSYSIGGRVGAFF; CDR3nt: TGTGCCAGCAGTTACTCGATAGGGGGCCGGGTAGGAGCTTTCTTT
v_gene: TRBV6-1; d_gene: NA; j_gene: TRBJ2-7; abundance: NA; CDR3aa: CASRQSSYEQYF; CDR3nt: TGTGCCAGCAGACAGAGCTCCTACGAGCAGTACTTC
v_gene: TRBV5-6; d_gene: TRBD1; j_gene: TRBJ2-1; abundance: NA; CDR3aa: CASSLEPTGNEQFF; CDR3nt: TGTGCCAGCAGCTTGGAACCGACAGGGAATGAGCAGTTCTTC
v_gene: TRBV6-6; d_gene: TRBD2; j_gene: TRBJ2-3; abundance: NA; CDR3aa: CASSYQGLGTTDTQYF; CDR3nt: TGTGCCAGCAGTTACCAGGGACTAGGGACCACAGATACGCAGTATTTT
v_gene: TRBV7-2; d_gene: NA; j_gene: TRBJ2-7; abundance: NA; CDR3aa: CASSLGGREQYF; CDR3nt: TGTGCCAGCAGCTTAGGGGGGCGGGAGCAGTACTTC
v_gene: TRBV5-6; d_gene: NA; j_gene: TRBJ2-5; abundance: NA; CDR3aa: CASSLAGSSASPGTQYF; CDR3nt: TGTGCCAGCAGCTTGGCGGGCTCCTCCGCTTCCCCGGGGACCCAGTACTTC
v_gene: TRBV7-9; d_gene: NA; j_gene: TRBJ1-4; abundance: NA; CDR3aa: CASTGGTTFAEKLFF; CDR3nt: TGTGCCAGCACGGGGGGTACGACCTTTGCTGAAAAACTGTTTTTT
v_gene: TRBV11-3; d_gene: NA; j_gene: TRBJ2-1; abundance: NA; CDR3aa: CASSLWGAATYNEQFF; CDR3nt: TGTGCCAGCAGCCTCTGGGGGGCTGCTACCTACAATGAGCAGTTCTTC
v_gene: TRBV7-8; d_gene: NA; j_gene: TRBJ1-1; abundance: NA; CDR3aa: CASSLGGGTEAFF; CDR3nt: TGTGCCAGCAGCTTAGGCGGGGGGACTGAAGCTTTCTTT
v_gene: TRBV15; d_gene: NA; j_gene: TRBJ1-5; abundance: NA; CDR3aa: CATTGRPNQPQHF; CDR3nt: TGTGCTACCACGGGACGGCCAAATCAGCCCCAGCATTTT
v_gene: TRBV12-5; d_gene: TRBD2; j_gene: TRBJ2-1; abundance: NA; CDR3aa: CASGLGLDDNEQFF; CDR3nt: TGTGCTAGTGGCCTGGGACTAGACGACAATGAGCAGTTCTTC
v_gene: TRBV10-3; d_gene: NA; j_gene: TRBJ1-2; abundance: NA; CDR3aa: CAISERALGYTF; CDR3nt: TGTGCCATCAGTGAGCGGGCGTTAGGCTACACCTTC
v_gene: TRBV7-9; d_gene: TRBD1; j_gene: TRBJ2-1; abundance: NA; CDR3aa: CASSVLGGPHNEQFF; CDR3nt: TGTGCCAGCAGCGTCCTAGGGGGCCCCCACAATGAGCAGTTCTTC
v_gene: TRBV4-1; d_gene: NA; j_gene: TRBJ1-3; abundance: few; CDR3aa: CASSQGRGSGNTIYF; CDR3nt: TGCGCCAGCAGCCAAGGTCGGGGGTCTGGAAACACCATATATTTT
v_gene: TRBV4-1; d_gene: NA; j_gene: TRBJ2-1; abundance: once; CDR3aa: CASSPPGSSYNEQFF; CDR3nt: TGCGCCAGCAGCCCACCAGGGAGCTCCTACAATGAGCAGTTCTTC
v_gene: TRBV7-4; d_gene: TRBD2; j_gene: TRBJ2-5; abundance: NA; CDR3aa: CATTTSGGPPGQETQYF; CDR3nt: TGTGCCACTACGACTAGCGGGGGGCCCCCGGGCCAAGAGACCCAGTACTTC
v_gene: TRBV7-9; d_gene: NA; j_gene: TRBJ1-4; abundance: NA; CDR3aa: CASSYGLFNEKLFF; CDR3nt: TGTGCCAGCAGCTACGGACTGTTTAATGAAAAACTGTTTTTT
v_gene: TRBV11-3; d_gene: NA; j_gene: TRBJ1-1; abundance: NA; CDR3aa: CASSWGMNTEAFF; CDR3nt: TGTGCCAGCAGCTGGGGAATGAACACTGAAGCTTTCTTT
v_gene: TRBV6-5; d_gene: NA; j_gene: TRBJ2-7; abundance: NA; CDR3aa: CASSPDIYPYEQYF; CDR3nt: TGTGCCAGCAGTCCTGACATTTATCCCTACGAGCAGTACTTC
v_gene: TRBV4-1; d_gene: NA; j_gene: TRBJ1-2; abundance: NA; CDR3aa: CASSQRAPYGYTF; CDR3nt: TGCGCCAGCAGCCAAAGGGCCCCCTATGGCTACACCTTC
v_gene: TRBV29-1; d_gene: NA; j_gene: TRBJ1-1; abundance: once; CDR3aa: CSVPAPGANTEAFF; CDR3nt: TGCAGCGTTCCGGCACCAGGGGCGAACACTGAAGCTTTCTTT
v_gene: TRBV19; d_gene: NA; j_gene: TRBJ1-5; abundance: NA; CDR3aa: CASSKVGRDYQPQHF; CDR3nt: TGTGCCAGTAGTAAGGTCGGACGCGACTATCAGCCCCAGCATTTT
v_gene: TRBV5-1; d_gene: NA; j_gene: TRBJ1-4; abundance: NA; CDR3aa: CASSLAPGGATNEKLFF; CDR3nt: TGCGCCAGCAGCTTGGCCCCGGGCGGGGCAACTAATGAAAAACTGTTTTTT
v_gene: TRBV4-1; d_gene: NA; j_gene: TRBJ1-2; abundance: NA; CDR3aa: CASNRQAFNYGYTF; CDR3nt: TGCGCCAGCAATAGACAGGCTTTTAACTATGGCTACACCTTC
v_gene: TRBV12-5; d_gene: TRBD1; j_gene: TRBJ2-1; abundance: NA; CDR3aa: CASVFDRGGFDEQFF; CDR3nt: TGTGCTAGTGTTTTCGACAGGGGGGGTTTCGATGAGCAGTTCTTC
v_gene: TRBV6-6; d_gene: TRBD1; j_gene: TRBJ1-2; abundance: NA; CDR3aa: CASSYDPRGDHYGYTF; CDR3nt: TGTGCCAGCAGTTATGACCCCAGGGGGGACCACTATGGCTACACCTTC
v_gene: TRBV9; d_gene: NA; j_gene: TRBJ2-1; abundance: NA; CDR3aa: CASSGVSGTPREQFF; CDR3nt: TGTGCCAGCAGCGGAGTGTCCGGGACCCCCAGGGAGCAGTTCTTC
v_gene: TRBV15; d_gene: NA; j_gene: TRBJ1-1; abundance: NA; CDR3aa: CATSRPLKGTEAFF; CDR3nt: TGTGCCACCAGCAGGCCCCTCAAGGGAACTGAAGCTTTCTTT